These 21 T cell receptor beta chains came from one sample sequenced in a study of OX40 agonist ivuxolimab in advanced cancers. The library was generated by the immunoSEQ multiplex PCR assay. TCRdb took this table from immuneACCESS and kept in-frame rearrangements with V and J called. Such tables lack part of the clones; where checked against another copy, unresolved V genes explain under half of the gap, and the rest is unexplained. The sample includes about 66,000 clones, with roughly 87% observed a single time. Jointly, the top ten make up about 2.1% of the sample. The source was CD4+ or CD8+ T cells sorted from blood, collected in a trial of the OX40 agonist ivuxolimab. The receptors originated from an adult with an advanced solid tumor such as melanoma, head and neck, liver or kidney cancer.

A few counts support this clone. The chain links TRBV6-5 to TRBJ1-5; D gene unclear. There are 15 residues in the CDR3. In germline, CDR1 is MNHEY, CDR2 SVGAGI. The V and J ends lost 6 bases and 2 bases respectively, with 14 bases between them. The CDR3 DNA is TGTGCCAGCAGCCTATCCGGGATAGGCAATCAGCCCCAGCATTTT. This codes for CASSLSGIGNQPQHF.

This clone was seen just once. The rearrangement links TRBV28 to TRBJ1-5, with 9 bases fitting TRBD1. Germline loops: CDR1 MDHEN, CDR2 SYDVKM. V lost 6 bases and J lost 7; bases outside the gene matches: 7. The CDR3 consists of 14 residues. The CDR3 DNA is TGTGCCAGCAGGGGACAGGGAGTGGGACAGCCCCAGCATTTT. The encoded protein is CASRGQGVGQPQHF.

This chain links TRBV6-5 with TRBJ2-5; 13 bases agree with TRBD2. Unmatched junction bases numbered 3, after V lost 7 bases and J lost 4 bases. Germline V gene sequence: CDR1 MNHEY, CDR2 SVGAGI. This CDR3 contains 14 residues. The CDR3: CASTRLAGGETQYF. CDR3 in DNA: TGTGCCAGCACCCGACTAGCGGGAGGAGAGACCCAGTACTTC.

Notes on this clone: The sample carries other DNA sequences with the same CDR3. The chain has TRBV5-1 and TRBJ2-7; D is uncertain. The CDR3 runs 14 residues. Germline CDR1 SGHRS, CDR2 YFSETQ. Trimming left V 0 bases short and J 1 base short, with 8 bases between. The CDR3 DNA follows: TGCGCCAGCAGCTTGGCGGCCGCTTCCTACGAGCAGTACTTC. It is translated as CASSLAAASYEQYF.

The rearrangement joins TRBV5-1 to TRBJ2-7, with 7 bases identical to TRBD2. Germline assignment: CDR1 SGHRS and CDR2 YFSETQ. V dropped 0 bases and J dropped 3; count of bases not matched to a gene: 6. The CDR3 spans 15 residues. As DNA, the CDR3 is TGCGCCAGCAGCTTGGATCTAGCGGCTAACTACGAGCAGTACTTC. This translates into CASSLDLAANYEQYF.

DNA of the CDR3: TGTGCCAGCTCACAGGACATGAACACTGAAGCTTTCTTT. Amino acid sequence: CASSQDMNTEAFF. V and J are TRBV18 and TRBJ1-1, with D tentatively TRBD1 (5 bases). The CDR3 runs to 13 residues. Trimming removed 4 bases at V and 0 bases at J, with 6 bases between. Germline V gene sequence: CDR1 KGHSH, CDR2 LQKENI.

This rearrangement joins TRBV6-1 to TRBJ2-7; D is uncertain. The CDR3 is made up of 11 amino acids. V was clipped by 8 bases and J by 5 bases, with 10 bases between them. Per germline, CDR1 MNHNS and CDR2 SASEGT. Here the CDR3 DNA reads TGTGCCAGCCCCGCCGTACACGAGCAGTACTTC. Translated, it gives CASPAVHEQYF.

V usage is TRBV6-5 and J usage is TRBJ2-7; TRBD2 aligns across 9 bases. This CDR3 spans 16 amino acids. Per germline, CDR1 MNHEY and CDR2 SVGAGI. J was trimmed by 7 bases and V by 2 bases; bases with no gene match: 12. CDR3 amino acids: CASSYRRVAGEGEQYF. The CDR3, as DNA: TGTGCCAGCAGTTACCGTCGGGTAGCGGGAGAAGGTGAGCAGTACTTC.

Sample share makes this clone medium-sized. The chain joins TRBV2 to TRBJ1-2; D may be TRBD1 (6 bases). The V gene's germline CDR1 is SNHLY and CDR2 FYNNEI. The germline V and J ends were trimmed by 2 bases and 8 bases, with 15 bases remaining between them. The CDR3 sequence is 14 residues long. Written as DNA, the CDR3 is TGTGCCAGCAGTGAACAGGGGACATCGGGCGGCTACACCTTC. Translated, it gives CASSEQGTSGGYTF.

This chain connects TRBV18 to TRBJ1-6; no firm D call. V was clipped by 2 bases and J by 7 bases, with 9 bases between them. Germline assignment: CDR1 KGHSH and CDR2 LQKENI. CDR3 length: 14 amino acids. CDR3 sequence: CASSPNSGNSPLHF. CDR3 coding DNA: TGTGCCAGCTCACCAAACAGTGGCAATTCACCCCTCCACTTT.

The chain is built from TRBV7-9 and TRBJ2-1, with D uncertain. The germline gives CDR1 SEHNR, CDR2 FQNEAQ (reference sequence). V lost 4 bases to trimming and J lost 8 bases, with 15 bases between them. The CDR3 is made up of 14 amino acids. The DNA of the CDR3 is TGTGCCAGCAGCTGGGGTAGGTTCGCGTATGAGCAGTTCTTC. Encoded protein: CASSWGRFAYEQFF.

The V gene is TRBV15, the J gene TRBJ2-7; D perhaps matches TRBD2 (6 bases). The length of the CDR3 is 15 residues. The germline V and J ends were trimmed by 3 bases and 0 bases, with 12 bases remaining between them. Germline CDR1 LNHNV, CDR2 YYDKDF (reference sequence). CDR3 bases: TGTGCCACCAGCAGGCAGGGCGGGAACTCCTACGAGCAGTACTTC. Translation gives CATSRQGGNSYEQYF.

The chain combines TRBV7-9 with TRBJ1-6, with 12 bases identical to TRBD1. Looked up from germline, CDR1 is SEHNR and CDR2 is FQNEAQ (reference sequence). The CDR3 loop spans 17 amino acids. J gave up 11 bases and V 1 base, and 9 bases lay outside the gene matches. This chain's CDR3 is CASSLGLGTGGDPPLHF. The CDR3, as DNA: TGTGCCAGCAGCTTAGGCCTGGGGACAGGGGGCGACCCACCCCTCCACTTT. The full variable domain, its missing parts supplied by reference TRBV7-9 and TRBJ1-6, is DTGVSQNPRHKITKRGQNVTFRCDPISEHNRLYWYRQTLGQGPEFLTYFQNEAQLEKSRLLSDRFSAERPKGSFSTLEIQRTEQGDSAMYLCASSLGLGTGGDPPLHFGNGTRLTVT.

The chain is built from TRBV5-1 and TRBJ1-2; 8 nucleotides agree with TRBD1. J lost 4 bases, V lost 4 bases, and 6 bases had no gene match. The CDR3 contains 14 residues. Germline CDR1 is SGHRS and CDR2 is YFSETQ. The CDR3 is CASSAGGVGYGYTF. As DNA, the CDR3 is TGCGCCAGCAGCGCAGGGGGCGTGGGCTATGGCTACACCTTC.

This chain links TRBV28 with TRBJ2-2, with 8 nucleotides matching TRBD1. From germline, CDR1 is MDHEN and CDR2 SYDVKM. The CDR3 extends over 15 amino acids. V lost 7 bases to trimming and J lost 5 bases; unmatched junction nucleotides: 9. The CDR3 region has the DNA TGTGCCAGCAATTCTCAGGACAGGGTAACCGGGGAGCTGTTTTTT. It translates to CASNSQDRVTGELFF.

The CDR3 bases are TGTGCCAGCAGCCCCAGAGCCCCCCCTGCTAACTATGGCTACACCTTC. Translating gives CASSPRAPPANYGYTF. The chain uses TRBV7-8 and TRBJ1-2; D uncertain. Trimming shortened V by 5 bases and J by 0 bases, and 16 bases separated the two germline ends. The CDR3 contains 16 residues. Germline CDR1 SGHVS, CDR2 FQNEAQ.

V gene TRBV29-1 combines with J gene TRBJ1-2, with D possibly being TRBD1 (6 bases). The germline V gene has CDR1 SQVTM and CDR2 ANQGSEA. This CDR3 contains 11 residues. Trimming shortened V by 5 bases and J by 7 bases, and 11 bases separated the two germline ends. CDR3 protein: CSVQGGRGYTF. CDR3 in DNA: TGCAGCGTTCAAGGGGGACGTGGCTACACCTTC.

This chain uses TRBV7-2 with TRBJ1-2, with 8 nucleotides matching TRBD1. The ends lost 3 bases at V and 8 bases at J; junction bases unmatched: 8. This CDR3 comprises 14 residues. Looked up from germline, CDR1 is SGHTA and CDR2 is FQGNSA. The CDR3 region has the DNA TGTGCCAGCAGCTTCAGGGGGCGGAGTAGCGGCTACACCTTC. This sequence encodes CASSFRGRSSGYTF.

Comment on this clone: One end of the junction is discordant with germline, which a read error may explain. J is TRBJ1-1 and V is TRBV27; no firm D call. The CDR3 length is 12 residues. Germline CDR1 MNHEY, CDR2 SMNVEV (reference sequence). This CDR3 is CASRLANTEAFF. The CDR3 nucleotides read TGTGCCAGCCGTTTAGCGAACACTGAAGCTTTCTTT.

V usage is TRBV6-1 and J usage is TRBJ2-3; TRBD2 is a possible D gene (6 bases). This CDR3 spans 14 amino acids. Germline CDR1 and CDR2: MNHNS and SASEGT. Trimming cost V 3 bases and J 1 base, with 8 bases left between them. In DNA form, the CDR3 reads TGTGCCAGCAGTGAGGGAGGACGCACAGATACGCAGTATTTT. As protein: CASSEGGRTDTQYF.

V usage is TRBV7-9 and J usage is TRBJ2-2, with 10 bases identical to TRBD1. This CDR3 is built from 16 residues. Germline CDR1 SEHNR, CDR2 FQNEAQ (reference sequence). The V and J ends lost 4 bases and 6 bases, in that order; junction bases with no gene match: 8. CDR3 loop: CASSSGQGDFPGELFF. The DNA for the CDR3 is TGTGCCAGCAGCTCCGGACAGGGGGATTTTCCCGGGGAGCTGTTTTTT.